This TCR beta chain was documented in a study of technical replicates of blood from a handful of donors. V lost 4 bases and J 3 bases, leaving 19 bases between the germline ends. The CDR3 runs to 17 residues. Germline V gene sequence: CDR1 MDHEN, CDR2 SYDVKM. Using immunoSEQ multiplex PCR, the repertoire was profiled, and TCRdb retains in-frame clones only, with some absent. The sample yields more than 70,000 clones, 90% to 95% seen once. J is TRBJ1-5 and V is TRBV28; perhaps TRBD1 as D (6 bases). Sequenced material: T cells isolated from PBMCs. This receptor was taken from a human donor in good health. CDR3 coding DNA: TGTGCCAGCAGTTCCTCGGTTACAGGGTTGAACAATCAGCCCCAGCATTTT. It yields the protein CASSSSVTGLNNQPQHF.